The 29 T cell receptor beta chains below come from one sample, sequenced in a study of OX40 agonist ivuxolimab in advanced cancers. Measured with immunoSEQ multiplex PCR; TCRdb has only the in-frame clones, and not every one. Among about 100,000 clones listed, around 89% were seen once. The source was CD4+ or CD8+ T cells sorted from blood, collected in a trial of the OX40 agonist ivuxolimab. The source of these receptors is an adult with an advanced solid tumor such as melanoma, head and neck, liver or kidney cancer.

The chain combines TRBV20-1 with TRBJ1-2; D ambiguous. V gave up 3 bases and J gave up 7 bases, with 6 bases separating them. Germline lookup yields CDR1 DFQATT and CDR2 SNEGSKA (reference sequence). The CDR3 runs 10 residues. The CDR3 region has the DNA TGCAGTGCTAGTCTCTCTGGCTACACCTTC. Protein: CSASLSGYTF.

This clone was detected only once. This chain uses TRBV19 with TRBJ2-7; D may correspond to TRBD1 or TRBD2 (6 bases each). Trimming shortened V by 3 bases and J by 7 bases, and 22 bases separated the two germline ends. The germline V gene encodes CDR1 LNHDA and CDR2 SQIVND (reference sequence). There are 16 residues in the CDR3. Here the CDR3 DNA reads TGTGCCAGTAGTATTCGGGGGCCGGGAAAATTTGAGGAGCAGTACTTC. Residues: CASSIRGPGKFEEQYF.

The J gene is TRBJ2-7, the V gene TRBV7-3; 7 positions match TRBD1. Trimming took 3 bases from V and 4 from J; bases not matched to a gene: 6. Germline assignment: CDR1 SGHTA and CDR2 FQGTGA. CDR3 length: 14 amino acids. The CDR3 DNA follows: TGTGCCAGCAGCTTGGGGCAGGGGGTATACGAGCAGTACTTC. Translated: CASSLGQGVYEQYF.

This clone has more than one count but fewer than ten. The chain links TRBV30 to TRBJ1-1; D call uncertain. The CDR3 sequence is 11 residues long. The V end was cut by 5 bases, the J end by 7 bases, with 11 bases between. Germline lookup yields CDR1 GTSNPN and CDR2 SVGIG (reference sequence). CDR3 nucleotide sequence: TGTGCCTGGGCGGTATACCTTGAAGCTTTCTTT. This gives the protein CAWAVYLEAFF.

In this sample, this clone turned up a few times. V usage is TRBV7-6 and J usage is TRBJ2-7, with 10 nucleotides matching TRBD2. Germline assignment: CDR1 SGHVS and CDR2 FNYEAQ. The CDR3 contains 14 residues. After removal of 3 bases from V and 6 bases from J, the junction contained 5 bases not matched to a gene. Written as DNA, the CDR3 is TGTGCCAGCAGCTTGCTAGCGGGGGCCGGCGAGCAGTACTTC. It translates to CASSLLAGAGEQYF. Full variable domain (outside the CDR3, taken from reference TRBV7-6 and TRBJ2-7): GAGVSQSPRYKVTKRGQDVALRCDPISGHVSLYWYRQALGQGPEFLTYFNYEAQQDKSGLPNDRFSAERPEGSISTLTIQRTEQRDSAMYRCASSLLAGAGEQYFGPGTRLTVT.

The chain combines TRBV5-4 with TRBJ2-7; 10 positions match TRBD1. Germline assignment: CDR1 SGHNT and CDR2 YYREEE (reference sequence). The V gene end was trimmed by 4 bases and the J gene end by 5 bases; junction bases not matched to a gene: 15. The CDR3 is 17 residues long. The CDR3 loop reads CASSLGPPGQGYNEQYF. CDR3 coding DNA: TGTGCCAGCAGCCTGGGCCCTCCGGGACAGGGGTACAACGAGCAGTACTTC.

V and J are TRBV7-9 and TRBJ1-3; 10 nucleotides line up with TRBD1. Germline CDR1 SEHNR, CDR2 FQNEAQ (reference sequence). CDR3 length: 18 amino acids. V lost 1 base, J lost 0 bases, and 6 bases stayed unmatched. The CDR3, as DNA: TGTGCCAGCAGCTTAGGGGACAGGGGAAAAATCTCTGGAAACACCATATATTTT. It specifies CASSLGDRGKISGNTIYF.

As DNA, the CDR3 is TGTGCCAGCTCACCACCAGGCGGGAGAACTGAAGCTTTCTTT. Translated: CASSPPGGRTEAFF. This chain joins TRBV18 and TRBJ1-1; D is unresolved. Looked up from germline, CDR1 is KGHSH and CDR2 is LQKENI. Trimming removed 0 bases at V and 5 bases at J, with 10 bases between. This CDR3 is 14 amino acids long.

The genes are TRBV7-3 and TRBJ2-1; tentative D call: TRBD2 (6 bases). Looked up from germline, CDR1 is SGHTA and CDR2 is FQGTGA. CDR3 length: 19 amino acids. V shed 5 bases and J shed 4 bases, with 27 bases lying between them. DNA for the CDR3: TGTGCCAGCAGCCCGAACGGAGGGGCCGGGGTGCCCCCTTACAATGAGCAGTTCTTC. It is translated as CASSPNGGAGVPPYNEQFF.

The chain joins TRBV28 to TRBJ2-5; D is uncertain. The germline V gene encodes CDR1 MDHEN and CDR2 SYDVKM. This CDR3 spans 14 amino acids. The ends were cut back, 1 base at V and 0 bases at J, with 6 bases in the middle. The CDR3 loop reads CASSLSSHQETQYF. The DNA for the CDR3 is TGTGCCAGCAGTTTATCTTCTCACCAAGAGACCCAGTACTTC.

This clone was seen only a few times. The rearrangement uses TRBV7-9 and TRBJ2-3; D might be TRBD1 (5 bases). Germline values: CDR1 SEHNR, CDR2 FQNEAQ (reference sequence). V was pared by 1 base and J by 2 bases, with 10 bases between. CDR3 length: 15 amino acids. The CDR3 coding sequence is TGTGCCAGCAGCTTAGTCAGGGCGCCCACAGATACGCAGTATTTT. It codes for CASSLVRAPTDTQYF. The whole variable domain, filled in from reference TRBV7-9 and TRBJ2-3, reads DTGVSQNPRHKITKRGQNVTFRCDPISEHNRLYWYRQTLGQGPEFLTYFQNEAQLEKSRLLSDRFSAERPKGSFSTLEIQRTEQGDSAMYLCASSLVRAPTDTQYFGPGTRLTVL.

CDR3: CSAASETQYF. In DNA, the CDR3 is TGCAGTGCGGCATCAGAGACCCAGTACTTC. This sequence joins TRBV20-1 and TRBJ2-5, with no clear D. V was shortened by 6 bases and J by 4 bases, with 6 bases between the two germline ends. This CDR3 contains 10 residues. The germline V gene has CDR1 DFQATT and CDR2 SNEGSKA (reference sequence).

On this clone itself: Other nucleotide sequences in the sample specify the same CDR3. The chain is built from TRBV29-1 and TRBJ2-3, with a weak D call TRBD1 (6 bases). This CDR3 spans 12 amino acids. V lost 2 bases and J lost 3, with 6 bases in between. From germline, CDR1 is SQVTM and CDR2 ANQGSEA. CDR3 residues: CSVETGTDTQYF. The DNA of the CDR3 is TGCAGCGTTGAAACAGGGACAGATACGCAGTATTTT.

The chain employs TRBV19 and TRBJ1-1; maybe TRBD1 (6 bases). Germline assignment: CDR1 LNHDA and CDR2 SQIVND (reference sequence). This CDR3 has 16 amino acids. V was cut by 7 bases and J by 7 bases, with 25 bases left in between. DNA of the CDR3: TGTGCCAGTAATGAACTTCCGGTCTCAGGGGTAAATGAAGCTTTCTTT. Its translation: CASNELPVSGVNEAFF. The variable domain in full, completed from reference TRBV19 and TRBJ1-1, reads DGGITQSPKYLFRKEGQNVTLSCEQNLNHDAMYWYRQDPGQGLRLIYYSQIVNDFQKGDIAEGYSVSREKKESFPLTVTSAQKNPTAFYLCASNELPVSGVNEAFFGQGTRLTVV.

This clone was observed a single time. The chain recombines TRBV6-1 with TRBJ2-1; D possibly corresponds to TRBD2 (8 bases). With 6 bases removed from V and 3 bases from J, the gap between germline ends came to 15 bases. Germline assignment: CDR1 MNHNS and CDR2 SASEGT. CDR3 size: 15 residues. CDR3 residues: CASSGGGTDYNEQFF. The CDR3 region has the DNA TGTGCCAGCAGCGGCGGGGGGACAGACTACAATGAGCAGTTCTTC.

This rearrangement joins TRBV27 to TRBJ2-7, with 8 bases aligning to TRBD2. Trimming at V came to 2 bases and at J to 0 bases, leaving 6 bases not matched to a gene. CDR3 length equals 16 residues. Germline-derived CDR1 and CDR2 are MNHEY and SMNVEV (reference sequence). The CDR3 loop reads CASSLAGGLSSYEQYF. DNA of the CDR3: TGTGCCAGCAGTTTAGCGGGAGGCCTCAGCTCCTACGAGCAGTACTTC.

This chain links TRBV11-2 with TRBJ2-7; 11 bases match TRBD2. V was clipped by 2 bases and J by 3 bases; unmatched bases: 9. This CDR3 contains 17 residues. The germline CDR1 and CDR2 sequences are SGHAT and FQNNGV. The CDR3 DNA follows: TGTGCCAGCAGCTTACGGCTAGCGGGGGGTTCAGTCTACGAGCAGTACTTC. Its protein product is CASSLRLAGGSVYEQYF.

This clone was seen once. The chain joins TRBV5-1 to TRBJ2-7, with TRBD1 identical over 11 bases. The CDR3 has 12 amino acids. J was trimmed by 6 bases and V by 4 bases; bases with no gene match: 0. Germline-derived CDR1 and CDR2 are SGHRS and YFSETQ. CDR3 nucleotides: TGCGCCAGCAGCGGACAGGGGGCCGAGCAGTACTTC. Residues: CASSGQGAEQYF. The full variable domain, with the rest looked up from reference TRBV5-1 and TRBJ2-7, is KAGVTQTPRYLIKTRGQQVTLSCSPISGHRSVSWYQQTPGQGLQFLFEYFSETQRNKGNFPGRFSGRQFSNSRSEMNVSTLELGDSALYLCASSGQGAEQYFGPGTRLTVT.

The rearrangement joins TRBV14 to TRBJ2-3, with D possibly TRBD2 on 5 matching bases. V was cut by 4 bases and J by 2 bases, with 16 bases left in between. Germline CDR1 reads SGHDN; CDR2 reads FVKESK. This CDR3 is built from 16 residues. The CDR3 DNA reads as TGTGCCAGCAGCCTCCGTCACGGGATGATCACAGATACGCAGTATTTT. Its translation: CASSLRHGMITDTQYF.

The chain carries TRBV7-2 and TRBJ2-5; the match to TRBD1 covers 9 bases. CDR3 length: 14 residues. Germline lookup yields CDR1 SGHTA and CDR2 FQGNSA. V dropped 5 bases and J dropped 6; count of bases not matched to a gene: 7. CDR3 amino acids: CASSLRQGVQTQYF. For the CDR3, the DNA is TGTGCCAGCAGCCTCAGACAGGGGGTGCAGACCCAGTACTTC.

The genes are TRBV9 and TRBJ2-3, with TRBD2 identical over 7 bases. V lost 0 bases to trimming and J lost 2 bases; unmatched junction nucleotides: 9. Germline V gives CDR1 SGDLS, CDR2 YYNGEE. The length of the CDR3 is 17 residues. The CDR3 region is CASSVGGSGFPTDTQYF. As DNA, the CDR3 is TGTGCCAGCAGCGTAGGAGGTAGCGGGTTTCCCACAGATACGCAGTATTTT.

V is TRBV5-1 and J is TRBJ2-1; 7 nucleotides line up with TRBD1. V shed 3 bases and J 7 bases; nucleotides not matched to a gene: 10. The CDR3 length is 15 residues. Looked up from germline, CDR1 is SGHRS and CDR2 is YFSETQ. The CDR3 coding sequence is TGCGCCAGCAGCTCACAGGGGATCAACGAGAATGAGCAGTTCTTC. Translating gives CASSSQGINENEQFF.

V gene TRBV19 combines with J gene TRBJ1-2, with D tentatively TRBD1 (5 bases). The CDR3 is 15 amino acids. V shed 4 bases and J shed 4 bases, with 16 bases lying between them. Germline values: CDR1 LNHDA, CDR2 SQIVND (reference sequence). The CDR3 nucleotides are TGTGCCAGTAGTACCAGTATACAGGCCGCCTATGGCTACACCTTC. Protein sequence: CASSTSIQAAYGYTF.

This chain joins TRBV25-1 and TRBJ1-2; a weak D match, TRBD1 (6 bases). Germline V CDR1 and CDR2: MGHDK, SYGVNS. CDR3 length: 13 amino acids. With 5 bases removed from V and 8 bases from J, the gap between germline ends came to 15 bases. DNA of the CDR3: TGTGCCAGCAGTCCCACGGGGGCGGGGGGCTACACCTTC. Its protein product is CASSPTGAGGYTF.

The chain links TRBV5-6 to TRBJ1-2; D is uncertain. V was trimmed by 1 base and J by 0 bases, leaving 7 bases between them. Germline CDR1 SGHDT, CDR2 YYEEEE. The CDR3 has 14 residues. CDR3 residues: CASSLRIANYGYTF. CDR3 in DNA: TGTGCCAGCAGCTTGAGGATTGCTAACTATGGCTACACCTTC.

The chain carries TRBV19 and TRBJ1-6; D is uncertain. CDR1 and CDR2 from the germline V gene are LNHDA and SQIVND (reference sequence). The V gene lost 1 base and the J gene lost 0 bases, with 10 bases spanning the gap. The length of the CDR3 is 17 residues. CDR3 in amino acids: CASSIVEASSYNSPLHF. The CDR3 DNA sequence: TGTGCCAGTAGTATAGTTGAAGCCAGCTCCTATAATTCACCCCTCCACTTT.

The V and J genes are TRBV6-6 and TRBJ1-1; D remains ambiguous. Trimming cost V 6 bases and J 0 bases, with 14 bases left between them. CDR3 length: 15 residues. The germline V gene encodes CDR1 MNHNY and CDR2 SVGAGI (reference sequence). CDR3 in amino acids: CASRQLGLLNTEAFF. The CDR3 region has the DNA TGTGCCAGCAGACAACTGGGTCTGCTGAACACTGAAGCTTTCTTT.

The V gene is TRBV15, the J gene TRBJ1-1; D not certain. Germline CDR1 reads LNHNV; CDR2 reads YYDKDF (reference sequence). The V end was cut by 0 bases, the J end by 6 bases, with 17 bases between. The length of the CDR3 is 16 residues. Written as DNA, the CDR3 is TGTGCCACCAGCAGAGATCTAATACAGTCGGACCCTGAAGCTTTCTTT. Translation gives CATSRDLIQSDPEAFF.

This clone has more than one count but fewer than ten. The chain combines TRBV19 with TRBJ2-3; 7 bases are a match to TRBD2. The germline gives CDR1 LNHDA, CDR2 SQIVND (reference sequence). This CDR3 comprises 13 residues. Losses at the gene ends were 10 bases for V and 3 bases for J; bases not matched to a gene: 7. The CDR3 loop is CATGGSGTDTQYF. The CDR3 DNA is TGTGCCACCGGGGGTAGCGGGACAGATACGCAGTATTTT. Full variable domain (rest looked up from reference TRBV19 and TRBJ2-3): DGGITQSPKYLFRKEGQNVTLSCEQNLNHDAMYWYRQDPGQGLRLIYYSQIVNDFQKGDIAEGYSVSREKKESFPLTVTSAQKNPTAFYLCATGGSGTDTQYFGPGTRLTVL.